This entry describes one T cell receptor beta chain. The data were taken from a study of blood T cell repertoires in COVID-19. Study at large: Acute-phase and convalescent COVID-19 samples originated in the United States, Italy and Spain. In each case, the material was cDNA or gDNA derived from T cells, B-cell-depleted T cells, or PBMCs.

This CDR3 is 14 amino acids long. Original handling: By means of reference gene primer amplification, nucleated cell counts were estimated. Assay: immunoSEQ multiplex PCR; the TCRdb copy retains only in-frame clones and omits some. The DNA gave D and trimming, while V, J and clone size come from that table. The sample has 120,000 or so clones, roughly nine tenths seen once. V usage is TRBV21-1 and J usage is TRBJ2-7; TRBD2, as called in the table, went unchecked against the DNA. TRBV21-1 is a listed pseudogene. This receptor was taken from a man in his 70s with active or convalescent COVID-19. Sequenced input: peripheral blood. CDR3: CASRRTSGWYEQYF. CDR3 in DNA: TGTGCCAGCAGACGGACTAGCGGGTGGTACGAGCAGTACTTC.